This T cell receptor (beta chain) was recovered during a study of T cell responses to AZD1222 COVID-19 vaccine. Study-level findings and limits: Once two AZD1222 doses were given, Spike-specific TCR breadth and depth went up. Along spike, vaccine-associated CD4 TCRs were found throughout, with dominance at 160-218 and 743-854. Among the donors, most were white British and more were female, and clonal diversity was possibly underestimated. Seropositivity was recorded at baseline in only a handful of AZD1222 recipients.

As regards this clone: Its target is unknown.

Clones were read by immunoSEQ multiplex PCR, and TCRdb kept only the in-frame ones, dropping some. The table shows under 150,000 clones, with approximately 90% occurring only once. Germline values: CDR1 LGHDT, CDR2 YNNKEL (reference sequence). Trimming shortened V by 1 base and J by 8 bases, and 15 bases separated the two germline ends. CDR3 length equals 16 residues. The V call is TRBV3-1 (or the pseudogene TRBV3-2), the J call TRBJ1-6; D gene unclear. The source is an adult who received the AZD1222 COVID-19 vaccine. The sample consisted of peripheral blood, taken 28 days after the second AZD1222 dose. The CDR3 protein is CASSQAFKFGDSPLHF. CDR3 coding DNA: TGTGCCAGCAGCCAAGCTTTCAAATTCGGAGATTCACCCCTCCACTTT.